This T cell receptor beta chain was sequenced in a study of cytomegalovirus exposure and HLA in healthy donors. The CDR3 is 13 amino acids. Trimming took off 6 bases at V and 1 base at J, with 9 bases between the two ends. Looked up from germline, CDR1 is WNHNN and CDR2 is SYGVQD (reference sequence). With regard to this clone: Its antigen is undetermined.

General observations from the study: In a later analysis, a missense DCLRE1C variant was linked to TCR beta V- and J-gene trimming. Excluded: some indistinguishable V segments such as TRBV6-2 and TRBV6-3.

Both 60 Vbeta primers and 13 Jbeta primers went into the PCR. TCRdb's table, derived via immunoSEQ multiplex PCR, lists solely in-frame clones and lacks some. The sample has a few hundred thousand clones, more than 60% seen once. Donors showed nominal health when sampled, although they likely had unrecorded immune exposures. Sequenced: PBMCs. This clonotype was obtained from a woman aged 25 to 45 in good health and CMV-seronegative. The chain carries TRBV10-1 and TRBJ1-1, with D tentatively TRBD1 (6 bases). CDR3 residues: CASRDSANTEAFF. In nucleotides, the CDR3 is TGCGCCAGCAGGGACAGCGCGAACACTGAAGCTTTCTTT.